This T cell receptor beta chain is drawn from a study of early T cells in non-severe SARS-CoV-2 infection (dated by TCRdb to about 2021). A note on the overall study: Because TCR sequencing relied on bulk RNA taken from unsorted whole blood, pairing of alpha and beta chains was not possible. General findings and caveats noted by the study authors: VDJdb matching was skewed toward anti-spike CD8 responses and likely underestimated virus-specific expansions, missing private and CD4 specificities.

The junction shows trimming of 0 bases on V and 8 bases on J, plus 8 bases between the germline ends. The CDR3, from cysteine to phenylalanine, totals 13 residues. Solely the CDR3 DNA is kept, with 39 bases framed from the first base. CDR1 and CDR2 (SGHNT, YYREEE) derive from the germline V gene (reference sequence). This was a case-control study nested in a cohort of healthcare workers in London, UK, who had nasopharyngeal swab PCR tests and blood samples taken every week. Between 23 and 31 March 2020, the week of the UK lockdown, healthcare workers were enrolled and then followed up weekly for as long as 16 weeks. Library preparation was by 5' RACE. Data came from a NextSeq 500. Unique molecular identifiers were attached to individual cDNA molecules in the TCR library protocol so that sequencing error and PCR bias could be corrected. TCR alpha and beta chains were both sequenced, and the abundances of alpha and beta sequences in each sample were closely correlated with each other. The authors' pipeline ran thus. Decombinator V4 was used to annotate the V gene, J gene and CDR3 of the TCR sequences. TCRs were defined as expanded if a significant change between any two time points was detected under a Poisson model with p below 0.0001. TCR abundances were normalised to the total number of TCRs sequenced per sample and expressed as counts per million. TRAV1-2 paired with TRAJ12, TRAJ20 or TRAJ33 defined MAIT TCRs, while TRAV10 paired with TRAJ18 defined iNKT TCRs. VDJdb, accessed 1 November 2021, was searched for CMV, EBV and SARS-CoV-2 annotated TCRs, with TCRs annotated for multiple antigens excluded. Starting from the raw public reads, TCRdb applied fastp trimming at Q25, assembled clones with MiXCR and retained in-frame beta chains. Rows are unified per CDR3 protein, each entry keeping the most common DNA and genes. In this record, the V and J calls reflect TCRdb's handling and not the investigators' own analysis. The sample table holds more than 85,000 distinct CDR3 sequences, of which roughly 17% were seen once. 5.1% of the sample belongs to the ten largest clones.

This clonotype turned up a few times. What antigen it recognizes has not been identified. It has no much larger one-base neighbor in the sample; base qualities were not kept. The sequence is built from TRBV5-4 and TRBJ1-4, with the D segment identity uncertain. The TCR sequence derives from an adult who was a healthcare worker with PCR-confirmed SARS-CoV-2 infection or an uninfected control (not recorded which). This specimen consisted of whole blood, obtained at baseline. Here the CDR3 is given as CASSLDSGEKLFF. The DNA sequence is given as TGTGCCAGCAGCTTGGATTCGGGGGAAAAACTGTTTTTT.